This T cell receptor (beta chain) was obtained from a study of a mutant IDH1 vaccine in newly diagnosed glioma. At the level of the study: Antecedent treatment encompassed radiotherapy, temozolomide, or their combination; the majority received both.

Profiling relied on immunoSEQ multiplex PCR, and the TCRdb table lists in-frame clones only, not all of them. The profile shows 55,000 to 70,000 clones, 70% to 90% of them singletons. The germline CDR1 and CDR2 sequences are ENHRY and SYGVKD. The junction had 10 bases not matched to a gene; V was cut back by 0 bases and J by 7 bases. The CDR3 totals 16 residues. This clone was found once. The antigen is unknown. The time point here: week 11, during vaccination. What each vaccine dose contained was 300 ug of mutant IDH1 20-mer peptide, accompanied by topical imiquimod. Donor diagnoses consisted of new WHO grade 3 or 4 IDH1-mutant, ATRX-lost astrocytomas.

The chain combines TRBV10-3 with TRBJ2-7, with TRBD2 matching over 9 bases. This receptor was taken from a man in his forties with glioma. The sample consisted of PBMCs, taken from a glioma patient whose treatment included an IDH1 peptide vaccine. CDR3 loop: CAISESRLAGDGEQYF. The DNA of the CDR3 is TGTGCCATCAGTGAGTCGAGGTTAGCGGGAGATGGGGAGCAGTACTTC.